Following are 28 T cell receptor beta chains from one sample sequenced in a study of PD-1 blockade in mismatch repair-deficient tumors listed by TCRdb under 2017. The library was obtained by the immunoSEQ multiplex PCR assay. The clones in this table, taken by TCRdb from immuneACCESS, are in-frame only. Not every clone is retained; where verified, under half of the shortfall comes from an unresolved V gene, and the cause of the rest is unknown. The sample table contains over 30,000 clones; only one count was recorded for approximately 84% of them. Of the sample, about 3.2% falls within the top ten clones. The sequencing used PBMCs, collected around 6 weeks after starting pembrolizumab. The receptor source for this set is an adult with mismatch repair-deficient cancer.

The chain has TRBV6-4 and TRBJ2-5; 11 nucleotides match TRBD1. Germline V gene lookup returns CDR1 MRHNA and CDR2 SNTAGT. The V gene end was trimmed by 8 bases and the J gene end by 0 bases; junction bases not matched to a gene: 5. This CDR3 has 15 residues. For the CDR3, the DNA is TGTGCCAGCGCCCCGGGACAGGGGGACCAAGAGACCCAGTACTTC. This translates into CASAPGQGDQETQYF.

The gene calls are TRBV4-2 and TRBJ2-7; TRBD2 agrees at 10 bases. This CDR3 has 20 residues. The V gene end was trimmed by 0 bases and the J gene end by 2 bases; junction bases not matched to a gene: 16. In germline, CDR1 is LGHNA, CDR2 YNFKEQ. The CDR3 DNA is TGTGCCAGCAGCCAAGAAAGCCTCCTACGAGCGGGAGGGGTCCCCTACGAGCAGTACTTC. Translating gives CASSQESLLRAGGVPYEQYF.

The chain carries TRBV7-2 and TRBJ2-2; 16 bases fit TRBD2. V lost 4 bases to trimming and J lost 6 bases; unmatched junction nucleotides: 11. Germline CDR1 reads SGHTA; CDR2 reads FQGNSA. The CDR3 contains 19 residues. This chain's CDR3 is CASSSLPGLAGGFAGELFF. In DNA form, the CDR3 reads TGTGCCAGCAGCTCACTTCCGGGACTAGCGGGAGGGTTCGCCGGGGAGCTGTTTTTT. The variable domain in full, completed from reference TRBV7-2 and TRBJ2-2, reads GAGVSQSPSNKVTEKGKDVELRCDPISGHTALYWYRQSLGQGLEFLIYFQGNSAPDKSGLPSDRFSAERTGGSVSTLTIQRTQQEDSAVYLCASSSLPGLAGGFAGELFFGEGSRLTVL.

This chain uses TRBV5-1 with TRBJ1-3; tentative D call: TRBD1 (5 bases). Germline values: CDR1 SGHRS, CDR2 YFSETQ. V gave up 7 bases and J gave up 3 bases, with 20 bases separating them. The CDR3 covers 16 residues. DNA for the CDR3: TGCGCCAGCCAACCGGGGGATTGGGGGTTTGGAAACACCATATATTTT. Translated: CASQPGDWGFGNTIYF. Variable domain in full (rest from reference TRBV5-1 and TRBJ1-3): KAGVTQTPRYLIKTRGQQVTLSCSPISGHRSVSWYQQTPGQGLQFLFEYFSETQRNKGNFPGRFSGRQFSNSRSEMNVSTLELGDSALYLCASQPGDWGFGNTIYFGEGSWLTVV.

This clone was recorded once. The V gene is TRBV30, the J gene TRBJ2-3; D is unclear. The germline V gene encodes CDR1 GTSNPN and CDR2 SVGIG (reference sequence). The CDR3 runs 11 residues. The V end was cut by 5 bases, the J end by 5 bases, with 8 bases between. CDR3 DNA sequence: TGTGCCTGGGGCCTTGGAGATACGCAGTATTTT. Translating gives CAWGLGDTQYF. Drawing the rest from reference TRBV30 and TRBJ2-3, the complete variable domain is SQTIHQWPATLVQPVGSPLSLECTVEGTSNPNLYWYRQAAGRGLQLLFYSVGIGQISSEVPQNLSASRPQDRQFILSSKKLLLSDSGFYLCAWGLGDTQYFGPGTRLTVL.

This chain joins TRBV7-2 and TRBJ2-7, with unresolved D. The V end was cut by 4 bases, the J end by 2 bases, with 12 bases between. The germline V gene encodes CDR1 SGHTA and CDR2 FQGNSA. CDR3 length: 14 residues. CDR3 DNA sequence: TGTGCCAGCAGCTATAAGACTGGAACCTACGAGCAGTACTTC. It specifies CASSYKTGTYEQYF.

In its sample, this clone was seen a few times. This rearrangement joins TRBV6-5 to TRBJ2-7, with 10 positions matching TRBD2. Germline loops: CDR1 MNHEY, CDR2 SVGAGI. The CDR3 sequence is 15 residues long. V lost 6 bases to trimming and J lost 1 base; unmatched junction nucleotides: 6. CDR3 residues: CASSWTSGRSYEQYF. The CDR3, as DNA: TGTGCCAGCAGCTGGACTAGCGGCCGTTCCTACGAGCAGTACTTC.

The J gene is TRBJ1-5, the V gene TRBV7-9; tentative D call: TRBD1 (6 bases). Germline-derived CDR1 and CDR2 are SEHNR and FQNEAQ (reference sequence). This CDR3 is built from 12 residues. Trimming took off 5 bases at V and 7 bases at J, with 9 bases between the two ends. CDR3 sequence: CASSPGGQPQHF. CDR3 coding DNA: TGTGCCAGCAGCCCGGGGGGCCAGCCCCAGCATTTT. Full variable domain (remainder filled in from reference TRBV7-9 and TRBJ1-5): DTGVSQNPRHKITKRGQNVTFRCDPISEHNRLYWYRQTLGQGPEFLTYFQNEAQLEKSRLLSDRFSAERPKGSFSTLEIQRTEQGDSAMYLCASSPGGQPQHFGDGTRLSIL.

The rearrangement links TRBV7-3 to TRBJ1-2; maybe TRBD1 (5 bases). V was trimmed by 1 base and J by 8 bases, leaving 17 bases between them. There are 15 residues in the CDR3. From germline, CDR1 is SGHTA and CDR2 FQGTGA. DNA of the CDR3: TGTGCCAGCAGCTTAAATCCCGCGGGGGGGGAAGGCTACACCTTC. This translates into CASSLNPAGGEGYTF.

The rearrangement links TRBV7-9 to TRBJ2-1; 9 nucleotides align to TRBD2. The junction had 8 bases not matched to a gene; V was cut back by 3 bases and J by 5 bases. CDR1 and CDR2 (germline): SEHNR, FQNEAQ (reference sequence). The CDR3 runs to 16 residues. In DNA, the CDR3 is TGTGCCAGCAGCTTTGGGACTAGCCCGGGTGACAATGAGCAGTTCTTC. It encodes CASSFGTSPGDNEQFF.

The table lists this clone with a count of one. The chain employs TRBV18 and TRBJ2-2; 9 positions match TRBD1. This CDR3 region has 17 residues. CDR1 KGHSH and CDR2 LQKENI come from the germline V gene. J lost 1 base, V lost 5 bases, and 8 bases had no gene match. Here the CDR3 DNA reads TGTGCCAGCTCATCGGACAGGGGACTCTTGAACACCGGGGAGCTGTTTTTT. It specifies CASSSDRGLLNTGELFF.

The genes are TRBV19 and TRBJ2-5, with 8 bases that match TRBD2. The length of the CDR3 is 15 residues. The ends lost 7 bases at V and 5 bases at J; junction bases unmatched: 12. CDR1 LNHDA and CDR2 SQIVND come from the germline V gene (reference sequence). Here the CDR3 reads CASKGLGLGYETQYF. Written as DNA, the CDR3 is TGTGCCAGTAAAGGACTGGGACTAGGGTATGAGACCCAGTACTTC.

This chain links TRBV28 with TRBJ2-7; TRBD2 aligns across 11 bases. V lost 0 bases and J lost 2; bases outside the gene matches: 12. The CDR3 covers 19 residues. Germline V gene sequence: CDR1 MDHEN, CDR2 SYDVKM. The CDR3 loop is CASSLWDLAGGVGTYEQYF. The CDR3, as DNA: TGTGCCAGCAGTTTATGGGACTTAGCGGGAGGGGTAGGCACCTACGAGCAGTACTTC.

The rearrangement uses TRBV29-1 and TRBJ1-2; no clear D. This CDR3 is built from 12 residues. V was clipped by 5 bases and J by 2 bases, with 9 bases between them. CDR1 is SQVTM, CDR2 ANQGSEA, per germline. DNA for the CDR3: TGCAGCGTTCGAGACAACAACTATGGCTACACCTTC. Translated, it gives CSVRDNNYGYTF.

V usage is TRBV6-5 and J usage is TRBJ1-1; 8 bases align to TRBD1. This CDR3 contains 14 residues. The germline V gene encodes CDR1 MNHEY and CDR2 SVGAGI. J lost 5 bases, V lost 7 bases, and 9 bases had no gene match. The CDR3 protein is CASITGGGSTEAFF. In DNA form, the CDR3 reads TGTGCCAGCATCACAGGGGGGGGATCGACTGAAGCTTTCTTT.

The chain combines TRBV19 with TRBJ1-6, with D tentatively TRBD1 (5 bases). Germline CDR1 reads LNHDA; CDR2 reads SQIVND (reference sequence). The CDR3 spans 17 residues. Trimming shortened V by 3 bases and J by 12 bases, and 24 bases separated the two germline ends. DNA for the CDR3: TGTGCCAGTAGTATTCCTCTCCATCAGACCCCGGGGGGACCCCTCCACTTT. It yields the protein CASSIPLHQTPGGPLHF. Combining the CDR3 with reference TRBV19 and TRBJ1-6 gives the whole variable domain DGGITQSPKYLFRKEGQNVTLSCEQNLNHDAMYWYRQDPGQGLRLIYYSQIVNDFQKGDIAEGYSVSREKKESFPLTVTSAQKNPTAFYLCASSIPLHQTPGGPLHFGNGTRLTVT.

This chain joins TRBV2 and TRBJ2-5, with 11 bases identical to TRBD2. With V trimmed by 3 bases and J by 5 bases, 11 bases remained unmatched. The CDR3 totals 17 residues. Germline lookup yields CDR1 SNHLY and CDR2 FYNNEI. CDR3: CASSEGTSGRAWETQYF. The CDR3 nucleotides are TGTGCCAGCAGTGAGGGTACTAGCGGGAGAGCGTGGGAGACCCAGTACTTC.

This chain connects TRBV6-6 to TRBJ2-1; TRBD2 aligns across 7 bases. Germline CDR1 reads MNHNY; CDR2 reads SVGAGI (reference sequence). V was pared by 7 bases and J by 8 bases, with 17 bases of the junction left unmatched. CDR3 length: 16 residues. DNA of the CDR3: TGTGCCAGCACCAACGGGCCTGGCGGGAGAGGGTATGAGCAGTTCTTC. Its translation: CASTNGPGGRGYEQFF.

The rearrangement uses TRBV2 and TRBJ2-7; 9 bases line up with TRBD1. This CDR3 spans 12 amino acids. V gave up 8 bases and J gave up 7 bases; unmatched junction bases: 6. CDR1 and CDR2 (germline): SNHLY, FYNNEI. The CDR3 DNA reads TGTGCCAGCGGGACAGGGCTAATGGAGCAGTACTTC. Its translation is CASGTGLMEQYF.

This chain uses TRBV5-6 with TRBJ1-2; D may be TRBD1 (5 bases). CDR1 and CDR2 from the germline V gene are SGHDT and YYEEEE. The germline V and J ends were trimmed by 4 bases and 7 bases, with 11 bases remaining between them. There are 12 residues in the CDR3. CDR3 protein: CASSRGSSGYTF. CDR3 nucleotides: TGTGCCAGCAGCAGGGGAAGCAGTGGCTACACCTTC. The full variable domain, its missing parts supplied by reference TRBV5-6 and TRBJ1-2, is DAGVTQSPTHLIKTRGQQVTLRCSPKSGHDTVSWYQQALGQGPQFIFQYYEEEERQRGNFPDRFSGHQFPNYSSELNVNALLLGDSALYLCASSRGSSGYTFGSGTRLTVV.

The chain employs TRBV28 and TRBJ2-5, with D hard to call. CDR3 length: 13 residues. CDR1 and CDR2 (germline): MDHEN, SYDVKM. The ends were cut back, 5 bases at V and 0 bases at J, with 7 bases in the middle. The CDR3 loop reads CASSTEYQETQYF. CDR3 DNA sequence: TGTGCCAGCAGTACGGAGTACCAAGAGACCCAGTACTTC.

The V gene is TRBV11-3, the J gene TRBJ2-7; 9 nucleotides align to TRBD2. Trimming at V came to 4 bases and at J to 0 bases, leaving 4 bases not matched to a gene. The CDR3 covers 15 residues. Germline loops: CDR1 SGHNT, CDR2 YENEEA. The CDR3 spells CASSSRGGSSYEQYF. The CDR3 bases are TGTGCCAGCAGCTCGCGGGGGGGCAGCTCCTACGAGCAGTACTTC.

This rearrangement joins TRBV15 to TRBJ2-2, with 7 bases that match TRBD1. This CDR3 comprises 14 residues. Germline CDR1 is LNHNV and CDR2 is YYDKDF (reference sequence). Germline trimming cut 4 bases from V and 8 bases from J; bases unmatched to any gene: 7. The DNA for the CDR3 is TGTGCCACCAGCACGCGACAGGGATCAGGGGAGCTGTTTTTT. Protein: CATSTRQGSGELFF.

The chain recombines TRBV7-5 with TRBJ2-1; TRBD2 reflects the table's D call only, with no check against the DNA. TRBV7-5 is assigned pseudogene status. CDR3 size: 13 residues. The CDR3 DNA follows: TGTGCCAGCAGCCCGCCAGCGGGCTCGAATGCGTTCTTC. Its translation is CASSPPAGSNAFF.

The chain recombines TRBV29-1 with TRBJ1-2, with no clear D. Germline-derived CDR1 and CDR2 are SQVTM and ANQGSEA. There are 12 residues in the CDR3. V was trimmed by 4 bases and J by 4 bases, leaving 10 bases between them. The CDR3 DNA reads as TGCAGCGTTGTGCGCCCTTTCTATGGCTACACCTTC. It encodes CSVVRPFYGYTF.

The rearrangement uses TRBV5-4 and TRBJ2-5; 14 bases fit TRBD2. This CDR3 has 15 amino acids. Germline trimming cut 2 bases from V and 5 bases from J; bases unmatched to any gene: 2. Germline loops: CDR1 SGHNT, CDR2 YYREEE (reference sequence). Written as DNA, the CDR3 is TGTGCCAGCAGCTTTAGGACTAGCGGGAGGGAGACCCAGTACTTC. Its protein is CASSFRTSGRETQYF.

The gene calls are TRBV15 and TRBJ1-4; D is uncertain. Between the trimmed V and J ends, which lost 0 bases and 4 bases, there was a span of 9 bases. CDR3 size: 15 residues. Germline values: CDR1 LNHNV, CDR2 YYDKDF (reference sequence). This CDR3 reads CATSRDGNLNEKLFF. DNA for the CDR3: TGTGCCACCAGCAGAGACGGGAACCTTAATGAAAAACTGTTTTTT.

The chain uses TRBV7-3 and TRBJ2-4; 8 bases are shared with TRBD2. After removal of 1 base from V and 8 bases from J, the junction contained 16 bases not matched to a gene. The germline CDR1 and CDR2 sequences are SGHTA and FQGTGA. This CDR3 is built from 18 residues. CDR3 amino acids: CASSLSSLDGTSKDIQYF. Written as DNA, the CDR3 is TGTGCCAGCAGCTTAAGTTCTCTGGATGGGACTAGTAAAGACATTCAGTACTTC.